A selection of T cell receptor beta chains follows, all from one sample in a study of blood T cells in healthy people across ages. Using its own MiXCR run on the 5' RACE reads, TCRdb lists one record per CDR3 protein. Counted here are fewer than 1,000,000 distinct CDR3 sequences, less than 60% occurring once; the ten biggest clones make up roughly 20%. The sample comprised blood. All receptors derive from an elderly man in good health. CDR3s include the opening cysteine and the closing phenylalanine or tryptophan. The D gene is left open where the match is weak. The size field is filled for only some rows; it gives once, few, many or a size class.

V gene: TRBV7-8
clone size: .
J gene: TRBJ2-6
D gene: .
CDR3 protein: CASRRSFHPGTGANVLTF
CDR3 DNA: TGTGCCAGCAGAAGATCCTTTCACCCTGGGACTGGGGCCAACGTCCTGACTTTC

V gene: TRBV24-1
clone size: .
J gene: TRBJ2-7
D gene: TRBD2
CDR3 protein: CAIETSGRLGDEQYF
CDR3 DNA: TGTGCCATCGAGACTAGCGGGAGACTCGGAGATGAGCAGTACTTC

V gene: TRBV4-1
clone size: few
J gene: TRBJ1-1
D gene: .
CDR3 protein: CASSAPQLGLNTEAFF
CDR3 DNA: TGCGCCAGCAGCGCGCCACAGCTAGGATTGAACACTGAAGCTTTCTTT

V gene: TRBV19
clone size: many
J gene: TRBJ2-1
D gene: .
CDR3 protein: CASSFRTGSYNEQFF
CDR3 DNA: TGTGCCAGTAGTTTCCGGACTGGATCCTACAATGAGCAGTTCTTC

V gene: TRBV5-1
clone size: many
J gene: TRBJ2-3
D gene: TRBD1
CDR3 protein: CASSLEDRSSTDTQYF
CDR3 DNA: TGCGCCAGCAGCTTGGAGGACAGGTCTAGCACAGATACGCAGTATTTT

V gene: TRBV6-6
clone size: many
J gene: TRBJ2-1
D gene: TRBD2
CDR3 protein: CASSYSPTSGIYNEQFF
CDR3 DNA: TGTGCCAGCAGTTACTCTCCTACTAGCGGGATCTACAATGAGCAGTTCTTC

V gene: TRBV6-4
clone size: .
J gene: TRBJ2-4
D gene: .
CDR3 protein: CASSDPWRGRVKNIQYF
CDR3 DNA: TGTGCCAGCAGTGACCCGTGGAGGGGGAGGGTTAAAAACATTCAGTACTTC

V gene: TRBV20-1
clone size: many
J gene: TRBJ2-1
D gene: TRBD2
CDR3 protein: CSASVRTSGTDEQFF
CDR3 DNA: TGCAGTGCTAGCGTCAGGACTAGCGGGACGGATGAGCAGTTCTTC

V gene: TRBV11-2
clone size: .
J gene: TRBJ2-2
D gene: TRBD1
CDR3 protein: CASSRTGRLHPNTGELFF
CDR3 DNA: TGTGCCAGCAGCAGGACAGGTCGACTCCACCCGAACACCGGGGAGCTGTTTTTT

V gene: TRBV7-2
clone size: few
J gene: TRBJ2-5
D gene: TRBD2
CDR3 protein: CASSHQSGGIQETQYF
CDR3 DNA: TGTGCCAGCAGCCACCAAAGCGGGGGGATCCAAGAGACCCAGTACTTC

V gene: TRBV12-3/TRBV12-4
clone size: few
J gene: TRBJ2-1
D gene: .
CDR3 protein: CASSLAIGGGEQFF
CDR3 DNA: TGTGCCAGCAGTTTAGCGATCGGGGGTGGTGAGCAGTTCTTC

V gene: TRBV3-1
clone size: .
J gene: TRBJ2-7
D gene: .
CDR3 protein: CASSQLGPTLIYNEQYF
CDR3 DNA: TGTGCCAGCAGCCAACTAGGTCCGACCCTAATATACAATGAGCAGTACTTC

V gene: TRBV5-1
clone size: .
J gene: TRBJ1-1
D gene: TRBD1
CDR3 protein: CASSTGQDTEAFF
CDR3 DNA: TGCGCCAGCAGCACGGGACAGGACACTGAAGCTTTCTTT

V gene: TRBV5-1
clone size: few
J gene: TRBJ2-3
D gene: TRBD1
CDR3 protein: CASSLAGAQGVDTQYF
CDR3 DNA: TGCGCCAGCAGCTTGGCCGGAGCACAGGGGGTTGATACGCAGTATTTT

V gene: TRBV4-1
clone size: .
J gene: TRBJ2-7
D gene: .
CDR3 protein: CASSPLGWDGPYEQYF
CDR3 DNA: TGCGCCAGCAGCCCCTTGGGCTGGGACGGCCCCTACGAGCAGTACTTC

V gene: TRBV29-1
clone size: .
J gene: TRBJ2-7
D gene: .
CDR3 protein: CSVEDRAGKSYEQYF
CDR3 DNA: TGCAGCGTTGAAGATCGGGCGGGAAAGTCCTACGAGCAGTACTTC